A single TCR beta chain is shown here with its context. Germline CDR1 PRHDT, CDR2 FYEKMQ (reference sequence). V lost 0 bases, J lost 6 bases, and 11 bases lay in between. The length of the CDR3 is 14 residues. This sample was included in a study of cytomegalovirus exposure and HLA in healthy donors. Primers: 60 Vbeta forward and 13 Jbeta reverse. The repertoire was sequenced with immunoSEQ multiplex PCR; TCRdb's copy has only in-frame clones and lacks some. Among approximately 150,000 clones listed, roughly 80% were seen once. This chain connects TRBV13 to TRBJ1-2; D is ambiguous. Input material: PBMCs. This clonotype originated in a woman in her sixties in good health and CMV-seronegative. The DNA for the CDR3 is TGTGCCAGCAGCTTAGGGCGGGCGCCTAATGGCTACACCTTC. This codes for CASSLGRAPNGYTF.